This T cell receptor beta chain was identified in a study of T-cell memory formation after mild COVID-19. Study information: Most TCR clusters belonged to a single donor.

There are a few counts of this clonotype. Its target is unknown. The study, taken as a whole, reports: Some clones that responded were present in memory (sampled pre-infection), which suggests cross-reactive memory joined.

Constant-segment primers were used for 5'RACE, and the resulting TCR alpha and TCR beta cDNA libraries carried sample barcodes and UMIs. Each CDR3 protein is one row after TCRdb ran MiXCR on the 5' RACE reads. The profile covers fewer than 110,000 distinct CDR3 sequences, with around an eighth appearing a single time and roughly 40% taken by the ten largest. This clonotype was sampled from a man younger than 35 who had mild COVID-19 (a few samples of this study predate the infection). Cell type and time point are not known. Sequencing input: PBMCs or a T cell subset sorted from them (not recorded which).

CDR3 nucleotides: TGCAGCGTTGAAGAAAGGTTAAGCAATGAGCAGTTCTTC. Protein product: CSVEERLSNEQFF. The chain combines TRBV29-1 with TRBJ2-1; D remains ambiguous. Between the trimmed V and J ends, which lost 0 bases and 6 bases, there was a span of 9 bases. CDR3 length: 13 residues. Germline values: CDR1 SQVTM, CDR2 ANQGSEA.